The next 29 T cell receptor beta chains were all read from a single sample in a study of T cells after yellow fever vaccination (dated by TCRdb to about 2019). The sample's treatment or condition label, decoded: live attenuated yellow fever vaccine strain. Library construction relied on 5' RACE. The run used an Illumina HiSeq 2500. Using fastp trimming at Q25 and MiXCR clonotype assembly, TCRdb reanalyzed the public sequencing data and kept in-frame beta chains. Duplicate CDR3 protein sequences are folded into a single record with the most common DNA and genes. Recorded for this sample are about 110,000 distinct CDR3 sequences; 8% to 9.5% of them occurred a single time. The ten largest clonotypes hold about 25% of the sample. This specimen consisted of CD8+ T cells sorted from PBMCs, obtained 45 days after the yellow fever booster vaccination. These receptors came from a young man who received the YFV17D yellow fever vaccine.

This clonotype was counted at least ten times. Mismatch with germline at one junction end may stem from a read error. The CDR3 sequence: CASSLGLTEIIF. For the CDR3, the DNA is TGTGCCAGCAGCTTAGGACTCACAGAGATCATATTT. The chain recombines TRBV7-9 with TRBJ1-4; D unclear. Germline V CDR1 and CDR2: SEHNR, FQNEAQ (reference sequence). The CDR3 spans 12 residues.

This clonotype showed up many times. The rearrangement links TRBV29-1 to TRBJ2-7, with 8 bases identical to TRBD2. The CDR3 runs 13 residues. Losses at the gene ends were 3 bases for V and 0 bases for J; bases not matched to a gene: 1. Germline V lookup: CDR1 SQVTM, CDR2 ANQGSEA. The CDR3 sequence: CSVEGLDSYEQYF. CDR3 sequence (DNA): TGCAGCGTTGAGGGACTAGACTCCTACGAGCAGTACTTC.

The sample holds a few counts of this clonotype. The CDR3 DNA is TGTGCCAGCAGCTACGGACAGGGACAAGATACGCAGTATTTT. Protein: CASSYGQGQDTQYF. The V and J genes are TRBV5-8 and TRBJ2-3; 8 positions match TRBD1. The V gene's germline CDR1 is SGHTS and CDR2 YDEGEE. The V gene end was trimmed by 3 bases and the J gene end by 5 bases; junction bases not matched to a gene: 5. The CDR3 covers 14 residues.

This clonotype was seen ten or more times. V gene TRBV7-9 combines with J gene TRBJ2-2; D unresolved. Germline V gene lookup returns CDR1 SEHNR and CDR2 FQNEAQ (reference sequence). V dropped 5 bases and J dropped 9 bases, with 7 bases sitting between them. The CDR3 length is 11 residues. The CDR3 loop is CASSPRRELFF. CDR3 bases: TGTGCCAGCAGCCCTAGGCGGGAGCTGTTTTTT.

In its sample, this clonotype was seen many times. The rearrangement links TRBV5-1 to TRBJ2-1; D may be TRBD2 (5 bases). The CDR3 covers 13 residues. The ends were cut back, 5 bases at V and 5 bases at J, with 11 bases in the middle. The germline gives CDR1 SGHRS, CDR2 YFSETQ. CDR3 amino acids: CASSLAPNNEQFF. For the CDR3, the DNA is TGCGCCAGCAGTTTAGCGCCGAACAATGAGCAGTTCTTC.

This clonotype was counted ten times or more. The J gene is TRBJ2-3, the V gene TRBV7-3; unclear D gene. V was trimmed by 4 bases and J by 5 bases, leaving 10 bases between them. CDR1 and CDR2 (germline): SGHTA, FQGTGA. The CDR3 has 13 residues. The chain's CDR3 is CASSSPWEDTQYF. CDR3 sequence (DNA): TGTGCCAGCAGCTCGCCCTGGGAAGATACGCAGTATTTT.

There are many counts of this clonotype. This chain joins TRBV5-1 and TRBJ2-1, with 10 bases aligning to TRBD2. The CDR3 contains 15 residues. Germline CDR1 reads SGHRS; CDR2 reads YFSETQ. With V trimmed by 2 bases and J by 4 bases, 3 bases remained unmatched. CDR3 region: CASSLLAGSYNEQFF. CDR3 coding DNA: TGCGCCAGCAGCTTACTAGCGGGGTCATACAATGAGCAGTTCTTC.

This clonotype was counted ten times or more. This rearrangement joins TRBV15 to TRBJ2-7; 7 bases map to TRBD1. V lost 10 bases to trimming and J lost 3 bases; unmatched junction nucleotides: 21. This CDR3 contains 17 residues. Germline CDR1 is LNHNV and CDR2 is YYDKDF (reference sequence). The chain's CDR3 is CASLGGWDSPWGYEQYF. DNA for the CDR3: TGTGCCAGCTTAGGCGGATGGGACAGCCCTTGGGGCTACGAGCAGTACTTC. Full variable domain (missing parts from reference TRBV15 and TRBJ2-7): DAMVIQNPRYQVTQFGKPVTLSCSQTLNHNVMYWYQQKSSQAPKLLFHYYDKDFNNEADTPDNFQSRRPNTSFCFLDIRSPGLGDTAMYLCASLGGWDSPWGYEQYFGPGTRLTVT.

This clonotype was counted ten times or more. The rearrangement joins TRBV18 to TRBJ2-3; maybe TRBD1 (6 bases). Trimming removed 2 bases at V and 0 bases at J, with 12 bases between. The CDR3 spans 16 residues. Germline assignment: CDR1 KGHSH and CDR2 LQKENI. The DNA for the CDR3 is TGTGCCAGCTCACCAATTTGGACAGCTAGCACAGATACGCAGTATTTT. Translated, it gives CASSPIWTASTDTQYF.

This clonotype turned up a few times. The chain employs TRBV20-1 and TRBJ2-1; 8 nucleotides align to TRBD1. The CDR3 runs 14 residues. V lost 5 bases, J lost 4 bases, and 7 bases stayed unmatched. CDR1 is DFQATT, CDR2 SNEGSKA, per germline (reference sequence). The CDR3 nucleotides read TGCAGTGCTGCGGGACAGGTTTTTTACAATGAGCAGTTCTTC. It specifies CSAAGQVFYNEQFF.

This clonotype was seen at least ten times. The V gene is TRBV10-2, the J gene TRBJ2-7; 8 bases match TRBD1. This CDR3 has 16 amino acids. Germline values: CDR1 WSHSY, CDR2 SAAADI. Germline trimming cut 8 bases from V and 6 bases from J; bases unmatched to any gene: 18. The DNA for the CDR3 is TGCGCCAGCGTGGGCCAGGGGGCATCCTCTACGTTCGAGCAGTACTTC. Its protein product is CASVGQGASSTFEQYF.

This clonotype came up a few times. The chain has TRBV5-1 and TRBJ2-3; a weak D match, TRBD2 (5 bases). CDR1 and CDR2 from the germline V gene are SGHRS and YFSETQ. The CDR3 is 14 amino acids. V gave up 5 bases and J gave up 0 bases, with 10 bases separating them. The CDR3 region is CASRKLDSTDTQYF. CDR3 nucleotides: TGCGCCAGCAGGAAACTAGATAGCACAGATACGCAGTATTTT.

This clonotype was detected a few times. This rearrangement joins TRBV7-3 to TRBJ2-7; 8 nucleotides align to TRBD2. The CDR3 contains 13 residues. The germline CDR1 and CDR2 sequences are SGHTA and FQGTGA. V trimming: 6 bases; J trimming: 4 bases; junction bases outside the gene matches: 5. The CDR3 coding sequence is TGTGCCAGCAGAACTAGCGGAGAGTACGAGCAGTACTTC. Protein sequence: CASRTSGEYEQYF.

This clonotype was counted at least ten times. CDR3 in DNA: TGTGCCAGCCTGCCCGAGGGGGCTATCGACAATGAGCAGTTCTTC. Its translation: CASLPEGAIDNEQFF. The V and J genes are TRBV7-9 and TRBJ2-1, with 7 bases lining up with TRBD1. Germline CDR1 reads SEHNR; CDR2 reads FQNEAQ (reference sequence). The CDR3 totals 15 residues. J lost 5 bases, V lost 8 bases, and 12 bases had no gene match.

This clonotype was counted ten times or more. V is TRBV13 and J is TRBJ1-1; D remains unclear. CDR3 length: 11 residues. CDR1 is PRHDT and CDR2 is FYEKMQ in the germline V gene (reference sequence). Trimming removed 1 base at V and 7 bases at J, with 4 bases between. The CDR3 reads CASSLAVEAFF. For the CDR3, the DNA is TGTGCCAGCAGCTTAGCGGTTGAAGCTTTCTTT.

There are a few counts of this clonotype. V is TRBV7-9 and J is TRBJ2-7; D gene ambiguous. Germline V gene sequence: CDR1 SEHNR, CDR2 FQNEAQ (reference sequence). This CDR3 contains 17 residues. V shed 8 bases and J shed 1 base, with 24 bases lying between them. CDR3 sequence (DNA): TGTGCCAGCCGACTCGGTAGTGGGCCGGCAGGATCCTACGAGCAGTACTTC. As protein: CASRLGSGPAGSYEQYF.

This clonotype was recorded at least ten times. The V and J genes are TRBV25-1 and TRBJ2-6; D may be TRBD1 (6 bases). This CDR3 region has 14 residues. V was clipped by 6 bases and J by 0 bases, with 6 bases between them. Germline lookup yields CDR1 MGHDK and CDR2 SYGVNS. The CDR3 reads CASRTGSGANVLTF. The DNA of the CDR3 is TGTGCCAGCAGGACAGGCTCTGGGGCCAACGTCCTGACTTTC.

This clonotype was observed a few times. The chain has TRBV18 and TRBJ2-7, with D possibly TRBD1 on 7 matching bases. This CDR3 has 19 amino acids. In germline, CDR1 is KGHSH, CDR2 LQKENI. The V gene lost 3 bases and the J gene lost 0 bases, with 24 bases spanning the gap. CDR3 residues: CASSPGGVGTASSSYEQYF. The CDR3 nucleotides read TGTGCCAGCTCACCGGGGGGTGTCGGGACAGCCTCAAGCTCCTACGAGCAGTACTTC.

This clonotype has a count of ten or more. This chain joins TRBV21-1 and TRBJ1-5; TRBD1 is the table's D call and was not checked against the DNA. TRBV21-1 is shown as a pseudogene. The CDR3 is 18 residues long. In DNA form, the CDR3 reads TGTGCCAGCAGCAATGCCCGGGACAAACTTTATAGCAATCAGCCCCAGCATTTT. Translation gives CASSNARDKLYSNQPQHF.

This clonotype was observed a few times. As DNA, the CDR3 is TGTGCCAGCAGCCAAGATGACTCCACTGAAGCTTTCTTT. Amino acid sequence: CASSQDDSTEAFF. The rearrangement links TRBV3-1 to TRBJ1-1; no reliable D call. With 0 bases removed from V and 4 bases from J, the gap between germline ends came to 6 bases. Germline V CDR1 and CDR2: LGHDT, YNNKEL (reference sequence). There are 13 residues in the CDR3.

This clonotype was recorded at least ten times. The CDR3 here is CASSLTAWGDTQYF. The DNA of the CDR3 is TGTGCCAGCAGTTTGACAGCATGGGGAGATACGCAGTATTTT. V and J are TRBV28 and TRBJ2-3; the D gene is possibly TRBD1 (5 bases). V was pared by 3 bases and J by 5 bases, with 12 bases between. The CDR3 has 14 amino acids. The V gene's germline CDR1 is MDHEN and CDR2 SYDVKM. Based on the CDR3 plus reference TRBV28 and TRBJ2-3, the full variable domain is DVKVTQSSRYLVKRTGEKVFLECVQDMDHENMFWYRQDPGLGLRLIYFSYDVKMKEKGDIPEGYSVSREKKERFSLILESASTNQTSMYLCASSLTAWGDTQYFGPGTRLTVL.

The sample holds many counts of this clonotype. Here the CDR3 DNA reads TGTGCCAGCAGCTTAGCACCGAACACTGAAGCTTTCTTT. Encoded protein: CASSLAPNTEAFF. The V call is TRBV7-2, the J call TRBJ1-1; the D is unclear. The CDR3 has 13 residues. Trimming removed 0 bases from V and 1 base from J, with 3 bases in between. CDR1 is SGHTA, CDR2 FQGNSA, per germline.

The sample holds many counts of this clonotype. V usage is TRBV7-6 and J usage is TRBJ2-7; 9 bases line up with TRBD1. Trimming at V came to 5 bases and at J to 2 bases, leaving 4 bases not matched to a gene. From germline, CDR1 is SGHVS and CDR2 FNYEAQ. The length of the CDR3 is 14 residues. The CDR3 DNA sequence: TGTGCCAGCAGCCTCGGGACAGGGACCTACGAGCAGTACTTC. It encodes CASSLGTGTYEQYF.

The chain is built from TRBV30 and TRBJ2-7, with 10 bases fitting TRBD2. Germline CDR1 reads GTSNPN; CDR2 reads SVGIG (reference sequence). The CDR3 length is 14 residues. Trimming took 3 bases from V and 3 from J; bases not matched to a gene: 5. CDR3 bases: TGTGCCTGGAGCGGACTAGCGGAGCACTACGAGCAGTACTTC. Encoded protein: CAWSGLAEHYEQYF.

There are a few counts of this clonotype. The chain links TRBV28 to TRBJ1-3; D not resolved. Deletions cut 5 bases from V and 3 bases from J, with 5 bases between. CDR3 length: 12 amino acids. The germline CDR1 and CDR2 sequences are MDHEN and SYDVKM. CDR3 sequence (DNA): TGTGCCAGCAGTAAGCTTGGAAACACCATATATTTT. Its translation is CASSKLGNTIYF.

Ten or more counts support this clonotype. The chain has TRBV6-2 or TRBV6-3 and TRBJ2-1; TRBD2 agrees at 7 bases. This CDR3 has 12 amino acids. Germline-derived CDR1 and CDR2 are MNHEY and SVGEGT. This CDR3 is CAATSRINEQFF. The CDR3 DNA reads TGTGCAGCGACTAGCCGAATCAATGAGCAGTTCTTC.

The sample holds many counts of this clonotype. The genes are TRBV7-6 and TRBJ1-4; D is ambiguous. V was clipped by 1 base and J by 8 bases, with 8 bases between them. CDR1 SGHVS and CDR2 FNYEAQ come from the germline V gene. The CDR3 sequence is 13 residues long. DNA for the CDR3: TGTGCCAGCAGCTTAGACCCGGGGGAAAAACTGTTTTTT. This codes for CASSLDPGEKLFF.

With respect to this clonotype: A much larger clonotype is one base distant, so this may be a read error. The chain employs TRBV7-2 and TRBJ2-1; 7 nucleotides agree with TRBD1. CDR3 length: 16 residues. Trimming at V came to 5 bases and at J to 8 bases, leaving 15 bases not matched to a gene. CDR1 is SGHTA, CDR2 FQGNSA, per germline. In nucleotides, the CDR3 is TGTGCCAGCAGCGCCCTGAGAGGGGGCTCGGGGTATGAGCAGTTCTTC. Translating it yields CASSALRGGSGYEQFF.

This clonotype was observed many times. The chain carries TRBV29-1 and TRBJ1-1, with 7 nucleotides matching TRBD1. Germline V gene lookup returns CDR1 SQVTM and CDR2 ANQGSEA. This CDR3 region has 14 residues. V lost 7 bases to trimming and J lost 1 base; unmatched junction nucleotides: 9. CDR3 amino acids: CSGSGDSWNTEAFF. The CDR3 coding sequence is TGCAGCGGGTCAGGGGACAGCTGGAACACTGAAGCTTTCTTT.